This T cell receptor beta chain is drawn from a study of T cell clusters in autoimmune cytopenias. Across the whole study: The median distinct TRB clonotype count was 2,000 to 2,500 per sample, from a median about 54,000 reads. General observations from the study: TRB repertoire shifts in secondary cytopenia and chronic lymphocytic leukemia mostly reflected lymphoma, not autoimmunity.

The CDR3 is 18 amino acids. The germline gives CDR1 LNHDA, CDR2 SQIVND (reference sequence). This clonotype is labeled medium-sized (0.01 to 0.1%) based on frequency. The antigen is unknown. Multiplex touch-down PCR amplified TRB using TRB-A and TRB-B pools in one tube. TCRdb reprocessed the multiplex PCR reads, with one entry per CDR3 protein and no DNA. The sample totals about 3,200 distinct CDR3 sequences. TRB amplification used 200 to 250 ng of peripheral blood genomic DNA. The TCR originated in a human donor with an autoimmune cytopenia or autoimmune hepatitis (not recorded which). Input material: peripheral blood. This chain joins TRBV19 and TRBJ2-6; TCRdb picks TRBD2, but there is no DNA to check that call. The CDR3 loop is CASRSKTPGLPGANVLTF.